The 23 T cell receptor beta chains below all came from one sample that was sequenced in a study of blood T cells in healthy people across ages. Alongside a J-beta primer mix, a sample-barcoded 5' primer served in a second PCR lasting roughly 6 to 12 cycles. TCRdb re-derived calls from the 5' RACE reads in MiXCR, one entry per CDR3 protein. The repertoire holds about 1.4 million distinct CDR3 sequences, with roughly 64% as singletons. The specimen sequenced was blood. The receptor set was obtained from a man younger than 35 in good health.

This clonotype appeared once. This chain joins TRBV4-1 and TRBJ1-4; D perhaps matches TRBD1 (5 bases). Deletions cut 9 bases from V and 4 bases from J, with 12 bases between. CDR1 is MGHRA and CDR2 is YSYEKL in the germline V gene. The CDR3 loop spans 13 amino acids. This CDR3 is CASGAGINEKLFF. The DNA for the CDR3 is TGCGCCAGTGGGGCCGGTATTAATGAAAAACTGTTTTTT.

This clonotype was recorded a few times. This chain uses TRBV14 with TRBJ1-4; 9 positions agree with TRBD1. This CDR3 contains 15 residues. Germline CDR1 reads SGHDN; CDR2 reads FVKESK. V was pared by 4 bases and J by 11 bases, with 11 bases of the junction left unmatched. CDR3: CASSLGQGGREKLFF. DNA of the CDR3: TGTGCCAGCAGCCTGGGACAGGGAGGTAGAGAGAAACTGTTTTTT.

This clonotype was recorded only once. V and J are TRBV7-9 and TRBJ2-5; D unresolved. The J call could be wrong; TRBJ2-7 is a better fit for the DNA end. The CDR3 has 12 amino acids. Germline CDR1 is SEHNR and CDR2 is FQNEAQ (reference sequence). The CDR3 DNA reads as TGTGCCATAGATAAACAAGGACACGAGCAGTACTTC. Translation: CAIDKQGHEQYF.

The CDR3 DNA is TGCGCCAGCAGCATCGGGACTCCACCAAGAGGAGGCGAGCAGTACTTC. Translating it yields CASSIGTPPRGGEQYF. This chain joins TRBV5-1 and TRBJ2-1, with D perhaps TRBD2 (6 bases). The tail of the sequence fits TRBJ2-7 better, so the J call may be wrong. The CDR3 spans 16 residues. Germline-derived CDR1 and CDR2 are SGHRS and YFSETQ.

Only one count was recorded for this clonotype. The chain links TRBV2 to TRBJ2-7; perhaps TRBD2 as D (6 bases). Germline V lookup: CDR1 SNHLY, CDR2 FYNNEI. The V end lost 4 bases, the J end lost 7 bases, and 14 bases lay between the germline ends. The CDR3 has 13 residues. The CDR3 protein is CASSAGVGVEQYF. CDR3 nucleotide sequence: TGTGCCAGCAGTGCGGGAGTTGGGGTAGAGCAGTACTTC.

V gene TRBV11-2 combines with J gene TRBJ2-1; D is ambiguous. The CDR3 contains 11 residues. Trimming pared 6 bases from V and 9 bases from J, leaving 9 bases between. Germline CDR1 reads SGHAT; CDR2 reads FQNNGV. CDR3 nucleotides: TGTGCCAGCAGTAAGCGTACTGAGCAGTTCTTC. As protein: CASSKRTEQFF.

V usage is TRBV3-1 and J usage is TRBJ1-1, with 8 positions matching TRBD1. Per the germline V gene, CDR1 is LGHDT and CDR2 is YNNKEL (reference sequence). V was pared by 1 base and J by 4 bases, with 5 bases of the junction left unmatched. The CDR3 totals 15 residues. CDR3 sequence reads: CASSQAGGWGTEAFF. The CDR3 nucleotides are TGTGCCAGCAGCCAAGCAGGGGGCTGGGGCACTGAAGCTTTCTTT.

The chain is built from TRBV11-2 and TRBJ2-5; TRBD1 agrees at 11 bases. Germline values: CDR1 SGHAT, CDR2 FQNNGV. There are 15 residues in the CDR3. V lost 4 bases and J lost 5; bases outside the gene matches: 6. The CDR3 DNA is TGTGCCAGCAGCTGGAGGACAGGGGGCGAGGAGACCCAGTACTTC. It is translated as CASSWRTGGEETQYF. Using reference TRBV11-2 and TRBJ2-5 for the parts outside the CDR3, the full variable domain is EAGVAQSPRYKIIEKRQSVAFWCNPISGHATLYWYQQILGQGPKLLIQFQNNGVVDDSQLPKDRFSAERLKGVDSTLKIQPAKLEDSAVYLCASSWRTGGEETQYFGPGTRLLVL.

In this sample, this clonotype turned up a few times. The chain has TRBV27 and TRBJ2-3, with a weak D call TRBD2 (6 bases). The CDR3 extends over 13 amino acids. V was shortened by 3 bases and J by 4 bases, with 8 bases between the two germline ends. The germline V gene encodes CDR1 MNHEY and CDR2 SMNVEV (reference sequence). Here the CDR3 DNA reads TGTGCCAGCAGTTTCGGGGGAGCAGATACGCAGTATTTT. Amino acid sequence: CASSFGGADTQYF.

J is TRBJ2-3 and V is TRBV6-2 or TRBV6-3; D remains unclear. V lost 0 bases, J lost 6 bases, and 10 bases lay in between. CDR1 and CDR2 (germline): MNHEY, SVGEGT. This CDR3 has 14 amino acids. The CDR3 reads CASSYSIDGDTQYF. In DNA, the CDR3 is TGTGCCAGCAGTTACTCGATAGACGGGGATACGCAGTATTTT.

This chain uses TRBV6-5 with TRBJ2-7; D ambiguous. Trimming left V 0 bases short and J 2 bases short, with 5 bases between. The CDR3 loop spans 13 amino acids. The V gene's germline CDR1 is MNHEY and CDR2 SVGAGI. The CDR3 DNA is TGTGCCAGCAGTTACTCTACAACCTACGAGCAGTACTTC. Translation: CASSYSTTYEQYF.

The genes are TRBV4-1 and TRBJ2-7; D gene ambiguous. The V end was cut by 3 bases, the J end by 3 bases, with 9 bases between. Germline V gene lookup returns CDR1 MGHRA and CDR2 YSYEKL. There are 13 residues in the CDR3. The CDR3: CASSQGILYEQYF. The CDR3 region has the DNA TGCGCCAGCAGCCAGGGGATACTCTACGAGCAGTACTTC.

This clonotype was observed a handful of times. This chain links TRBV11-2 with TRBJ2-7; the D gene is possibly TRBD1 (5 bases). Germline V gene data show CDR1 as SGHAT and CDR2 as FQNNGV. The V end was cut by 2 bases, the J end by 3 bases, with 11 bases between. This CDR3 comprises 14 residues. This CDR3 is CASSLLDSYYEQYF. The CDR3 DNA follows: TGTGCCAGCAGCTTATTAGACAGCTACTACGAGCAGTACTTC.

The chain has TRBV20-1 and TRBJ2-7; D call uncertain. Looked up from germline, CDR1 is DFQATT and CDR2 is SNEGSKA (reference sequence). Trimming took off 6 bases at V and 7 bases at J, with 22 bases between the two ends. The CDR3 extends over 14 amino acids. Here the CDR3 reads CSALGLVVGNEQYF. In DNA form, the CDR3 reads TGCAGTGCACTGGGCCTAGTCGTTGGGAATGAGCAGTACTTC.

This clonotype has a handful of counts. The chain has TRBV5-1 and TRBJ2-1; D unresolved. V was shortened by 1 base and J by 10 bases, with 9 bases between the two germline ends. This CDR3 spans 12 amino acids. CDR1 is SGHRS and CDR2 is YFSETQ in the germline V gene. In DNA, the CDR3 is TGCGCCAGCAGCTTGCCATTAGAAGAGCAGTTCTTC. It is translated as CASSLPLEEQFF.

This chain links TRBV7-9 with TRBJ1-4; D might be TRBD1 (5 bases). Germline V CDR1 and CDR2: SEHNR, FQNEAQ (reference sequence). Deletions cut 6 bases from V and 5 bases from J, with 16 bases between. The CDR3 consists of 15 residues. In DNA form, the CDR3 reads TGTGCCAGCAGACCCGCCGGGACGGCGAATGAAAAACTGTTTTTT. Its translation: CASRPAGTANEKLFF. The variable domain in full, completed from reference TRBV7-9 and TRBJ1-4, reads DTGVSQNPRHKITKRGQNVTFRCDPISEHNRLYWYRQTLGQGPEFLTYFQNEAQLEKSRLLSDRFSAERPKGSFSTLEIQRTEQGDSAMYLCASRPAGTANEKLFFGSGTQLSVL.

The chain uses TRBV21-1 and TRBJ1-4; whether TRBD1, the table's D call, matches the DNA was not checked. TRBV21-1 is a pseudogene locus. The CDR3 length is 16 residues. The CDR3 is CASSTKPGQGNEKLFF. The CDR3 coding sequence is TGTGCCAGCAGCACCAAGCCGGGACAGGGGAATGAAAAACTGTTTTTT.

The CDR3: CASSRAGSHEQYF. CDR3 nucleotides: TGCGCCAGCAGCCGCGCAGGGTCTCACGAGCAGTACTTC. The chain combines TRBV4-3 with TRBJ2-4; D may be TRBD1 (5 bases). The J call may be mistaken, given a closer DNA end match to TRBJ2-7. The CDR3 contains 13 residues. Germline V CDR1 and CDR2: LGHNA, YSLEER.

This chain uses TRBV29-1 with TRBJ1-1, with D hard to call. V shed 1 base and J shed 3 bases, with 12 bases lying between them. Germline V gene lookup returns CDR1 SQVTM and CDR2 ANQGSEA. The CDR3 loop spans 14 amino acids. The CDR3 DNA reads as TGCAGCGTTGAAGGTCGAGGGTACGACACTGAAGCTTTCTTT. It encodes CSVEGRGYDTEAFF.

The chain couples TRBV12-3 or TRBV12-4 to TRBJ2-4; D call uncertain. The J call is doubtful: the DNA matches TRBJ2-7 better. The CDR3 loop spans 14 amino acids. The CDR3 DNA reads TGTGCCAGCAGTCCACGAGGCGAACGCTACGAGCAGTACTTC. Translation gives CASSPRGERYEQYF.

V usage is TRBV15 and J usage is TRBJ2-1, with 7 bases matching TRBD2. The CDR3 is made up of 16 amino acids. The V gene end was trimmed by 4 bases and the J gene end by 8 bases; junction bases not matched to a gene: 14. Germline V CDR1 and CDR2: LNHNV, YYDKDF (reference sequence). Here the CDR3 DNA reads TGTGCCACCAGCAAGGAATCGGGGAGGGAGATCGATGAGCAGTTCTTC. This codes for CATSKESGREIDEQFF.

DNA for the CDR3: TGTGCCAGCCAAAGGGATGGGGGGGGCGGTCAGCCCCAGCATTTT. It codes for CASQRDGGGGQPQHF. The V and J genes are TRBV2 and TRBJ1-5, with a tentative D call TRBD1 (6 bases). CDR1 is SNHLY, CDR2 FYNNEI, per germline. The CDR3 consists of 15 residues. Trimming left V 8 bases short and J 6 bases short, with 20 bases between.

This rearrangement joins TRBV4-2 to TRBJ1-1; unclear D gene. Germline V gene sequence: CDR1 LGHNA, CDR2 YNFKEQ. This CDR3 has 12 amino acids. V lost 4 bases to trimming and J lost 6 bases, with 9 bases between them. The CDR3 is CASSPRSAEAFF. The CDR3 nucleotides are TGTGCCAGCAGCCCTCGGTCGGCTGAAGCTTTCTTT.